This is a list of T cell receptor beta chains from one sample in a study of PD-1 blockade in classical Hodgkin lymphoma. Measured with immunoSEQ multiplex PCR; TCRdb has only the in-frame clones, and not every one. The sample records 13,000 to 15,000 clones, about 89% being singletons. Sequencing was done on a sample of CD8+ T cells from blood. These receptors all come from a human donor with classical Hodgkin lymphoma. The CDR3 runs from the conserved cysteine through the conserved F or W. A D gene is named only where the DNA matches it firmly. Clone size is stated in some rows and not others, as once, few, many or a class when expanded.

- TRBJ2-6 - TRBV14 CASSQDLGFSGANVLTF TGTGCCAGCAGCCAAGATTTGGGGTTCTCCGGGGCCAACGTCCTGACTTTC
TRBD2 TRBJ2-3 - TRBV11-3 CASSLALAGADTQYF TGTGCCAGCAGCTTAGCACTAGCGGGAGCAGATACGCAGTATTTT
TRBD1 TRBJ2-1 - TRBV27 CASSSLNTGGSSYNEQFF TGTGCCAGCAGTTCTCTTAATACAGGGGGTTCGTCCTACAATGAGCAGTTCTTC
- TRBJ2-1 - TRBV19 CASRMDSLTSQFF TGTGCCAGTAGGATGGACAGCCTTACATCGCAGTTCTTC
- TRBJ1-3 - TRBV19 CASSSTINSGNTIYF TGTGCCAGTAGTTCCACCATTAACTCTGGAAACACCATATATTTT
TRBD2 TRBJ2-2 - TRBV25-1 CASGGGITGELFF TGTGCCTCCGGGGGAGGGATCACCGGGGAGCTGTTTTTT
TRBD2 TRBJ2-1 - TRBV19 CASTLAGDGYNEQFF TGTGCCAGTACCTTAGCGGGAGACGGGTACAATGAGCAGTTCTTC
- TRBJ2-1 - TRBV4-1 CASSQEDPAWTSYNEQFF TGCGCCAGCAGCCAAGAGGACCCCGCCTGGACGTCCTACAATGAGCAGTTCTTC
TRBD2 TRBJ2-3 - TRBV28 CASSSLDGLAGEDTQYF TGTGCCAGCAGTTCGCTAGACGGACTAGCGGGGGAAGATACGCAGTATTTT
- TRBJ2-2 - TRBV28 CASSSGVRAGELFF TGTGCCAGCAGTTCGGGGGTCCGGGCCGGGGAGCTGTTTTTT
TRBD1 TRBJ2-7 - TRBV29-1 CSVYAGTGYEQYF TGCAGCGTTTACGCCGGGACAGGCTACGAGCAGTACTTC
- TRBJ2-7 - TRBV27 CASRGLGYYEQYF TGTGCCAGTCGGGGGCTGGGGTACTACGAGCAGTACTTC
- TRBJ1-3 - TRBV7-2 CASSLGGLGNTIYF TGTGCCAGCAGCTTAGGGGGACTTGGAAACACCATATATTTT
- TRBJ2-7 - TRBV29-1 CSVLLAVSYEQYF TGCAGCGTTTTATTAGCGGTTTCCTACGAGCAGTACTTC
- TRBJ2-7 once TRBV18 CASSPDSTAYEQYF TGTGCCAGCTCACCGGACAGCACAGCCTACGAGCAGTACTTC
TRBD2 TRBJ2-5 - TRBV12-5 CASGSRPRGRPGETQYF TGTGCTAGTGGTTCCCGACCTCGCGGGAGGCCCGGGGAGACCCAGTACTTC
- TRBJ2-1 once TRBV27 CASSRTGRGNEQFF TGTGCCAGCAGCCGGACAGGGAGGGGCAATGAGCAGTTCTTC
TRBD2 TRBJ2-1 - TRBV27 CASSKPGLAGGTYNEQFF TGTGCCAGCAGTAAACCGGGACTAGCGGGGGGGACCTACAATGAGCAGTTCTTC
TRBD2 TRBJ2-1 - TRBV29-1 CSGIRGGEQFF TGCAGCGGCATCCGGGGGGGGGAGCAGTTCTTC
- TRBJ1-5 - TRBV27 CASRGGTVDQPQHF TGTGCCAGCAGAGGGGGAACTGTGGATCAGCCCCAGCATTTT
- TRBJ1-1 - TRBV19 CASRWKGTTEAFF TGTGCCAGTAGATGGAAGGGGACGACTGAAGCTTTCTTT
- TRBJ1-1 - TRBV7-3 CASSLEGMNEAFF TGTGCCAGCAGCTTAGAGGGTATGAATGAAGCTTTCTTT
- TRBJ1-2 - TRBV9 CASSVVSGKGYTF TGTGCCAGCAGCGTAGTTTCGGGGAAAGGCTACACCTTC
- TRBJ2-5 - TRBV2 CASSEILGPQETQYF TGTGCCAGCAGTGAGATCCTAGGGCCCCAAGAGACCCAGTACTTC
- TRBJ2-1 - TRBV25-1 CASSDSRGDEQFF TGTGCCAGCAGTGATTCACGAGGGGATGAGCAGTTCTTC
- TRBJ2-5 - TRBV19 CASSHSIGLMPLSQETQYF TGTGCCAGTAGCCATAGTATCGGTCTCATGCCCCTCTCCCAAGAGACCCAGTACTTC
TRBD1 TRBJ1-2 once TRBV5-4 CASSSTGGDYGYTF TGTGCCAGCAGCTCTACAGGGGGCGACTATGGCTACACCTTC
TRBD2 TRBJ2-1 - TRBV4-1 CASSQSTGRLASYNEQFF TGCGCCAGCAGCCAATCAACGGGGAGACTAGCGTCCTACAATGAGCAGTTCTTC
TRBD2 TRBJ2-1 - TRBV7-9 CASSSTSWEYNEQFF TGTGCCAGCAGCTCGACTAGCTGGGAATACAATGAGCAGTTCTTC
TRBD1 TRBJ1-1 - TRBV6-5 CASSYADRANTEAFF TGTGCCAGCAGTTACGCAGACAGGGCGAACACTGAAGCTTTCTTT
- TRBJ2-5 - TRBV29-1 CSVEGWAEETQYF TGCAGCGTGGAAGGGTGGGCAGAAGAGACCCAGTACTTC
TRBD1 TRBJ1-2 - TRBV5-4 CASSLGLQGANYGYTF TGTGCCAGCAGCTTGGGCCTTCAGGGGGCCAACTATGGCTACACCTTC
- TRBJ2-1 - TRBV2 CASSEAQGGEQFF TGTGCCAGCAGTGAAGCGCAGGGGGGCGAGCAGTTCTTC
- TRBJ1-2 - TRBV2 CARRGLNPGLANYGYTF TGTGCCAGGAGGGGGTTAAACCCAGGGTTAGCTAACTATGGCTACACCTTC
TRBD1 TRBJ1-1 once TRBV6-1 CASSDGTGRVGAFF TGTGCCAGCAGTGACGGGACAGGACGCGTCGGAGCTTTCTTT
- TRBJ2-3 - TRBV28 CASSLDPRADTQYF TGTGCCAGCAGTCTGGACCCTCGGGCAGATACGCAGTATTTT
- TRBJ1-2 once TRBV5-6 CASSLGDAGKYGYTF TGTGCCAGCAGCCTGGGGGATGCAGGGAAGTATGGCTACACCTTC
- TRBJ2-1 - TRBV5-4 CASSSKTGTKDNEQFF TGTGCCAGCAGCAGCAAAACCGGGACGAAAGACAATGAGCAGTTCTTC
- TRBJ2-7 - TRBV19 CASSIILAYEQYF TGTGCCAGTAGTATAATACTGGCCTACGAGCAGTACTTC
TRBD2 TRBJ2-1 - TRBV4-1 CASSQVAGGLGNYNEQFF TGCGCCAGCAGCCAAGTGGCGGGAGGGCTGGGTAACTACAATGAGCAGTTCTTC
TRBD2 TRBJ2-1 - TRBV27 CASRNGAGGYNEQFF TGTGCCAGCCGTAACGGGGCGGGAGGCTACAATGAGCAGTTCTTC
TRBD1 TRBJ2-2 - TRBV7-9 CASSGLGQVYTGELFF TGTGCCAGCAGCGGGCTGGGACAGGTATACACCGGGGAGCTGTTTTTT